This T cell receptor (beta chain) derives from a study of T cell repertoires in cytomegalovirus infection. V was trimmed by 0 bases and J by 2 bases, leaving 12 bases between them. CDR3 length: 15 amino acids. The germline V gene has CDR1 DFQATT and CDR2 SNEGSKA (reference sequence). This clonotype was detected a few times. What it binds is not known. Study-wide results and limits: What dominated the ex vivo response were HLA-C-restricted CMV-specific TCR beta clonotypes.

TCRdb reprocessed the reads via MiXCR and lists one record per CDR3 protein. Of fewer than 300,000 distinct CDR3 sequences listed, 25% were seen once; the top ten hold around 14%. This rearrangement joins TRBV20-1 to TRBJ2-3; D gene unclear. The specimen sequenced was PBMCs. The sequence was collected from a human donor in good health (CMV status not recorded). Some clones in this sample may be carry-over from other donors' samples. This CDR3 is CSARDPLTSTDTQYF. The CDR3 DNA reads as TGCAGTGCTAGAGATCCGTTAACCTCCACAGATACGCAGTATTTT.